This record covers a single TCR beta chain. Unique molecular identifiers were built into the TCRbeta library. TCRdb re-derived calls from the PCR reads in MiXCR, one entry per CDR3 protein. This table holds some 400,000 distinct CDR3 sequences, roughly 22% found once. Germline lookup yields CDR1 MNHEY and CDR2 SMNVEV (reference sequence). This CDR3 is 15 amino acids long. Trimming cost V 8 bases and J 0 bases, with 14 bases left between them. The data were taken from a study of T-cell reconstitution after alpha-beta-depleted transplantation in children. Sequencing used PBMCs from the stem cell graft donor, obtained from the stem cell graft. This receptor was taken from a human donor who donated a stem cell graft to a child with acute myeloid leukemia. The J gene is TRBJ2-1, the V gene TRBV27, with a weak D call TRBD1 (6 bases). The CDR3, as DNA: TGTGCCAGCGCCCGAGGGGGTTCCTCCTACAATGAGCAGTTCTTC. Translated, it gives CASARGGSSYNEQFF.